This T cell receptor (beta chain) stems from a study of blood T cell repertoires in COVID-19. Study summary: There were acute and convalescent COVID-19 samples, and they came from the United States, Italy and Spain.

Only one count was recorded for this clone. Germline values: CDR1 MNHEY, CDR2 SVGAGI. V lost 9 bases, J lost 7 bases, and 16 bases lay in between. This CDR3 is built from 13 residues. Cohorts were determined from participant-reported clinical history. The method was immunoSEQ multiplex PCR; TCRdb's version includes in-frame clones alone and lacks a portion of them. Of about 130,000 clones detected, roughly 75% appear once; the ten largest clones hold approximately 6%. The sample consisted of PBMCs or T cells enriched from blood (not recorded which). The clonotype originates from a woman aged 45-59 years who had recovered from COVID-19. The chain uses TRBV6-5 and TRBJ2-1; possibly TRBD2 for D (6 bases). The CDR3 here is CARSSGLSNEQFF. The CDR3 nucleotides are TGTGCCAGGTCGTCGGGACTTTCGAATGAGCAGTTCTTC.